A selection of T cell receptor beta chains follows, all from one sample in a study of blood T cell repertoires in COVID-19. Using immunoSEQ multiplex PCR, the repertoire was profiled, and TCRdb retains in-frame clones only, with some absent. The sample has approximately 220,000 clones; roughly 85% are singletons. The sequencing sample was made of PBMCs or T cells enriched from blood (not recorded which). These receptors were obtained from a woman between 35 and 50 years old with acute COVID-19. Each CDR3 is given with its conserved first and last residue. A D gene is named only where the DNA matches it firmly. The listing skips clone size in some rows; elsewhere it reads once, few, many or a size class.

v_call	clone_size	d_call	j_call	cdr3_nt	cdr3_aa
TRBV5-1	few	-	TRBJ1-1	TGCGCCAGCAGCCTGGATGGGAGTATCCCTGAAGCTTTCTTT	CASSLDGSIPEAFF
TRBV7-9	few	-	TRBJ1-2	TGTGCCAGCAGCTTACTCGGTGGGCACGGTGGGGGCTACACCTTC	CASSLLGGHGGGYTF
TRBV19	many	-	TRBJ2-3	TGTGCCAGTAGTATCAGGTCGGAAACGCAGTATTTT	CASSIRSETQYF
TRBV23-1	-	-	TRBJ1-5	TGCGCCAGCAGTCACCACGACAGGAGCAATCAGCCCCAGCATTTT	CASSHHDRSNQPQHF
TRBV7-2	-	TRBD1	TRBJ1-2	TGTGCCAGCAGCTTAGTTGGTGGGACAGGGTCAGTATTCCTTGGCTACACCTTC	CASSLVGGTGSVFLGYTF
TRBV5-4	-	-	TRBJ2-1	TGTGCCAGCAGCTTGGGAGGGAATGAGCAGTTCTTC	CASSLGGNEQFF
TRBV2	-	-	TRBJ1-3	TGTGCCAGCAGTGAATGGGGGGGCCCTGGAAACACCATATATTTT	CASSEWGGPGNTIYF
TRBV4-3	-	TRBD1	TRBJ1-5	TGCGCCAGCAGCCCCGAGAGACAGGGTTATCAGCCCCAGCATTTT	CASSPERQGYQPQHF
TRBV6-5	-	TRBD1	TRBJ2-2	TGTGCCAGCAGTTACACAGGACAGGGGGCGATCGGGGAGCTGTTTTTT	CASSYTGQGAIGELFF
TRBV5-1	few	TRBD2	TRBJ2-3	TGCGCCAGCAGAGAAGGGACTAGCGGGGCCACAGATACGCAGTATTTT	CASREGTSGATDTQYF
TRBV15	once	TRBD2	TRBJ2-3	TGTGCCACCAGCAGAGAATCCGTGAAGCGGGGGGGCAGAGATACGCAGTATTTT	CATSRESVKRGGRDTQYF
TRBV4-2	-	-	TRBJ2-2	TGTGCCAGCAGCCAACACTGGGACTTACCTTCGAACACCGGGGAGCTGTTTTTT	CASSQHWDLPSNTGELFF
TRBV5-6	-	-	TRBJ1-2	TGTGCCAGCAGCTTGGGGCACAGCCGGGAGGGAGGCTACACCTTC	CASSLGHSREGGYTF
TRBV4-1	-	-	TRBJ1-5	TGCGCCAGCAGCCAAGAACGGGGGCCCCAGCATTTT	CASSQERGPQHF
TRBV7-2	-	-	TRBJ2-7	TGTGCCAGCAGCTTAAGGGGGAACGAGCAGTACTTC	CASSLRGNEQYF
TRBV3-1/TRBV3-2	-	-	TRBJ1-1	TGTGCCAGCAGCCAAGAGCGGGACCGATGGTATAACACTGAAGCTTTCTTT	CASSQERDRWYNTEAFF
TRBV5-1	-	-	TRBJ2-7	TGCGCCAGCAGCCCACCCCTTGCAGACTACGAGCAGTACTTC	CASSPPLADYEQYF
TRBV2	-	TRBD1	TRBJ1-6	TGTGCCAGCAGTGTCGGTGACAGGGTGGATTCACCCCTCCACTTT	CASSVGDRVDSPLHF
TRBV7-5	-	-	TRBJ2-5	TGTGCCAGAAGCTTTTCTAGCGGGGCTCAAGAGACCCAGTACTTC	CARSFSSGAQETQYF
TRBV9	-	TRBD1	TRBJ2-2	TGTGCCAGCAGCTCTCGACAGGGGCCCGGGGAGCTGTTTTTT	CASSSRQGPGELFF
TRBV6-1	-	-	TRBJ2-7	TGTGCCAGCAGTGAAGATGGCATATACTACGAGCAGTACTTC	CASSEDGIYYEQYF
TRBV25-1	-	TRBD1	TRBJ2-3	TGTGCCAGCAGTGATAGGGGGCGGGCCACCACAGATACGCAGTATTTT	CASSDRGRATTDTQYF
TRBV5-6	-	TRBD1	TRBJ2-5	TGTGCCAGCAGCTTGGGCGGCAGGGGGCACCAAGAGACCCAGTACTTC	CASSLGGRGHQETQYF
TRBV14	-	-	TRBJ2-7	TGTGCCAGCAGCCAAGCCGGCCAGCCTACTACCGAGCAGTACTTC	CASSQAGQPTTEQYF
TRBV12-3/TRBV12-4	once	TRBD1	TRBJ1-2	TGTGCCAGCAGTCAGGGGGTAAGGGACGGCTACACCTTC	CASSQGVRDGYTF
TRBV5-4	-	-	TRBJ1-1	TGTGCCAGCAGCCCCCGGCGGCAGGGGAACACTGAAGCTTTCTTT	CASSPRRQGNTEAFF
TRBV5-1	-	TRBD1	TRBJ1-1	TGCGCCAGCAGCCCCGGACAGGGCATGAACACTGAAGCTTTCTTT	CASSPGQGMNTEAFF
TRBV5-1	-	TRBD1	TRBJ1-1	TGCGCCAGCAGCTTTACAGGGGGACCTTCGAACACTGAAGCTTTCTTT	CASSFTGGPSNTEAFF
TRBV5-4	-	-	TRBJ2-2	TGTGCCAGCAGTACTTTGGAACAGGGAAACACCGGGGAGCTGTTTTTT	CASSTLEQGNTGELFF
TRBV5-1	-	TRBD1	TRBJ1-1	TGCGCCAGCAGCCGGACGGGACAGGGGATTTTTAACACTGAAGCTTTCTTT	CASSRTGQGIFNTEAFF
TRBV21-1	-	-	TRBJ2-1	TGTGCCAGCAGCAAAGAGGCTAGCGGGGGGGCCGGTCCCTCCTATGAGCAGTTCTTC	CASSKEASGGAGPSYEQFF
TRBV6-5	-	-	TRBJ1-1	TGTGCCAGCAGTTTCCCCGGGGTAGGACGAAACACTGAAGCTTTCTTT	CASSFPGVGRNTEAFF
TRBV7-8	-	-	TRBJ1-2	TGTGCCAGCAGCTTAGGGACTGTGACCAAGACGGGGTATGGCTACACCTTC	CASSLGTVTKTGYGYTF
TRBV5-1	-	TRBD1	TRBJ1-2	TGCGCCAGCAGCACTGGGACAGGGGTTTATGGCTACACCTTC	CASSTGTGVYGYTF
TRBV7-3	-	TRBD1	TRBJ1-2	TGTGCCAGCAGCTTAACGGGACAGAATTACTATGGCTACACCTTC	CASSLTGQNYYGYTF
TRBV6-2/TRBV6-3	-	-	TRBJ1-6	TGTGCCAGCAGTCGCGACAGGATTAATTCACCCCTCCACTTT	CASSRDRINSPLHF
TRBV10-3	-	TRBD1	TRBJ1-2	TGTGCCATCATGACAGGGTCGTATGGCTACACCTTC	CAIMTGSYGYTF
TRBV19	-	-	TRBJ1-5	TGTGCCAGTAGGGGGCAGGTCTGGCAGCCCCAGCATTTT	CASRGQVWQPQHF
TRBV11-2	-	TRBD1	TRBJ1-6	TGTGCCAGCAGTTGGGACAGCAATTCACCCCTCCACTTT	CASSWDSNSPLHF
TRBV9	-	TRBD1	TRBJ1-1	TGTGCCAGCAGCGTAGGGGCAGGGGGGCCGAACACTGAAGCTTTCTTT	CASSVGAGGPNTEAFF
TRBV27	-	TRBD1	TRBJ1-1	TGTGCCAGCAGTTCCTATCGATACGCGACAGGGGGTCGAACTGAAGCTTTCTTT	CASSSYRYATGGRTEAFF
TRBV6-5	-	TRBD2	TRBJ2-1	TGTGCCAGCAGATTGCGCGGGGGGGCGGATGAGCAGTTCTTC	CASRLRGGADEQFF
TRBV6-2/TRBV6-3	few	TRBD2	TRBJ2-5	TGTGCCAGCAGTTTGGGACTAGCAAGGGAGACCCAGTACTTC	CASSLGLARETQYF
TRBV3-1/TRBV3-2	-	-	TRBJ1-2	TGTGCCAGCAGCCAGCCACAGGGTCTTTATGGCTACACCTTC	CASSQPQGLYGYTF
TRBV5-1	once	TRBD1	TRBJ2-4	TGCGCCAGCAGCTTAAACACAGGGGGCGTTCAGTACTTC	CASSLNTGGVQYF
TRBV3-1/TRBV3-2	-	-	TRBJ1-1	TGTGCCAGCAGCCAAGATGTGAGGCCCCGCGTGAGCGCTGAAGCTTTCTTT	CASSQDVRPRVSAEAFF
TRBV2	-	-	TRBJ2-7	TGTGCCAGCAGTGAACAGGGTAACTCCTACGAGCAGTACTTC	CASSEQGNSYEQYF
TRBV28	-	TRBD2	TRBJ2-2	TGTGCCAGCAGCCACCTCGGGGGGGTCACCGGGGAGCTGTTTTTT	CASSHLGGVTGELFF
TRBV7-9	-	-	TRBJ1-2	TGTGCCAGCAGCTTAGCCCCAGAAGATGGCTACACCTTC	CASSLAPEDGYTF
TRBV6-5	-	-	TRBJ1-1	TGTGCCAGCAGTTGGACACATGGGGAAGCTTTCTTT	CASSWTHGEAFF